A single sample is the source of the 23 T cell receptor beta chains below, sequenced in a study of T cell repertoires in cytomegalovirus infection. TCRdb analysed the reads with MiXCR anew, one entry per CDR3 protein. The repertoire holds 200,000 to 250,000 distinct CDR3 sequences, approximately 22% seen once, with roughly 20% in the top ten. The specimen was CD8+ T cells from PBMCs. The receptors shown here come from a human donor in good health (CMV status not recorded). Some clones in this sample may be carry-over from other donors' samples.

The table lists this clonotype with a few counts. The V gene is TRBV18, the J gene TRBJ2-5, with D possibly called TRBD1 or TRBD2 (6 bases each). V lost 4 bases and J 1 base, leaving 13 bases between the germline ends. CDR3 length: 15 residues. Looked up from germline, CDR1 is KGHSH and CDR2 is LQKENI. CDR3 region: CASSRRQEGQETQYF. CDR3 DNA sequence: TGTGCCAGCTCACGACGACAGGAGGGCCAAGAGACCCAGTACTTC.

A word on this clonotype: This sequence may be a read error, since a much larger clone differs from it by one base. This chain joins TRBV12-3 or TRBV12-4 and TRBJ1-2, with D possibly matching TRBD1 (5 bases). This CDR3 is built from 14 residues. CDR3 loop: CASSRRDGLYDYTF. The CDR3 nucleotides read TGTGCCAGCAGCCGCCGGGACGGGCTCTATGACTACACCTTC.

This clonotype was observed a few times. The rearrangement joins TRBV7-9 to TRBJ1-5; 7 bases agree with TRBD1. Germline lookup yields CDR1 SEHNR and CDR2 FQNEAQ (reference sequence). The CDR3 consists of 14 residues. Trimming removed 4 bases from V and 5 bases from J; junction bases left unmatched: 5. CDR3 DNA sequence: TGTGCCAGCAGCTCGGACAGGATCGATCAGCCCCAGCATTTT. Translation: CASSSDRIDQPQHF.

This sequence joins TRBV7-9 and TRBJ2-7; D is ambiguous. Germline values: CDR1 SEHNR, CDR2 FQNEAQ (reference sequence). CDR3 length: 13 residues. The germline V and J ends were trimmed by 5 bases and 7 bases, with 15 bases remaining between them. The CDR3 reads CASSQVGPWEQYF. The CDR3 nucleotides read TGTGCCAGCAGCCAGGTGGGCCCGTGGGAGCAGTACTTC.

This clonotype was observed once. The chain uses TRBV7-9 and TRBJ1-4, with a weak D call TRBD1 (6 bases). The CDR3 contains 14 residues. Per germline, CDR1 SEHNR and CDR2 FQNEAQ (reference sequence). Trimming shortened V by 6 bases and J by 1 base, and 9 bases separated the two germline ends. CDR3 in DNA: TGTGCCAGCAGTTACAGGGAAACTAATGAAAAACTGTTTTTT. Translation gives CASSYRETNEKLFF.

J is TRBJ2-7 and V is TRBV2; a possible D gene is TRBD1 (5 bases). V lost 5 bases to trimming and J lost 7 bases, with 12 bases between them. This CDR3 is built from 12 residues. CDR1 and CDR2 (germline): SNHLY, FYNNEI. Written as DNA, the CDR3 is TGTGCCAGCAGTTTGGACACACCGGAGCAGTACTTC. Amino acids: CASSLDTPEQYF.

This sequence joins TRBV28 and TRBJ2-3, with D uncertain. V was shortened by 2 bases and J by 1 base, with 10 bases between the two germline ends. Looked up from germline, CDR1 is MDHEN and CDR2 is SYDVKM. The CDR3 loop spans 15 amino acids. The CDR3: CASSLPLLGTDTQYF. CDR3 DNA sequence: TGTGCCAGCAGTTTACCCTTGTTGGGCACAGATACGCAGTATTTT.

V and J are TRBV30 and TRBJ2-3; weak D call: TRBD1 (6 bases). V lost 4 bases, J lost 1 base, and 18 bases lay in between. The CDR3 has 16 amino acids. Germline-derived CDR1 and CDR2 are GTSNPN and SVGIG (reference sequence). The chain's CDR3 is CAWNDVRDKGTDTQYF. CDR3 bases: TGTGCCTGGAATGATGTCCGGGACAAGGGCACAGATACGCAGTATTTT.

Comment on this clonotype: The junction shows a germline mismatch at one end, possibly a read error. V usage is TRBV5-4 and J usage is TRBJ2-1; D is ambiguous. Germline lookup yields CDR1 SGHNT and CDR2 YYREEE (reference sequence). CDR3 length: 14 amino acids. CDR3 coding DNA: TGTGCCAACAGCTACTCGGGCACGGACGATGAGCAGTTCTTC. This encodes CANSYSGTDDEQFF.

The rearrangement uses TRBV20-1 and TRBJ2-3; 10 bases are a match to TRBD2. From germline, CDR1 is DFQATT and CDR2 SNEGSKA (reference sequence). The CDR3 is 18 amino acids. V gave up 0 bases and J gave up 3 bases; unmatched junction bases: 12. CDR3 nucleotide sequence: TGCAGTGCTAGAGACCCCGAGGGAGCGGGGGGGGGGACAGATACGCAGTATTTT. Translating gives CSARDPEGAGGGTDTQYF.

In this sample, this clonotype turned up a few times. J is TRBJ2-7 and V is TRBV27; a weak D match, TRBD1 (6 bases). CDR1 and CDR2 from the germline V gene are MNHEY and SMNVEV (reference sequence). V shed 2 bases and J shed 4 bases, with 12 bases lying between them. The CDR3 runs 14 residues. The CDR3 loop reads CASSLGQLGYEQYF. CDR3 nucleotides: TGTGCCAGCAGTTTAGGACAGCTGGGGTACGAGCAGTACTTC.

This clonotype has only a few counts. The chain couples TRBV7-2 to TRBJ2-1; 14 nucleotides line up with TRBD2. The CDR3 is made up of 19 amino acids. Germline loops: CDR1 SGHTA, CDR2 FQGNSA. With V trimmed by 1 base and J by 8 bases, 13 bases remained unmatched. CDR3 protein: CASSLGSETSGGVLDEQFF. For the CDR3, the DNA is TGTGCCAGCAGCTTAGGTTCAGAGACTAGCGGGGGGGTACTCGATGAGCAGTTCTTC.

This sequence joins TRBV29-1 and TRBJ2-1; D is possibly TRBD2 (5 bases). Per the germline V gene, CDR1 is SQVTM and CDR2 is ANQGSEA. V was clipped by 5 bases and J by 2 bases, with 7 bases between them. The CDR3 runs to 12 residues. The CDR3 loop is CSVRGTYNEQFF. DNA for the CDR3: TGCAGCGTTCGGGGAACCTACAATGAGCAGTTCTTC.

This clonotype showed up many times. The chain uses TRBV28 and TRBJ1-5; 7 bases map to TRBD1. CDR3 length: 14 amino acids. J was trimmed by 6 bases and V by 5 bases; bases with no gene match: 7. Germline lookup yields CDR1 MDHEN and CDR2 SYDVKM. The CDR3 here is CASSPLTGIQPQHF. In DNA form, the CDR3 reads TGTGCCAGCAGTCCACTGACAGGGATTCAGCCCCAGCATTTT. Full variable domain (outside the CDR3, taken from reference TRBV28 and TRBJ1-5): DVKVTQSSRYLVKRTGEKVFLECVQDMDHENMFWYRQDPGLGLRLIYFSYDVKMKEKGDIPEGYSVSREKKERFSLILESASTNQTSMYLCASSPLTGIQPQHFGDGTRLSIL.

The chain combines TRBV6-6 with TRBJ1-1; TRBD1 matches 7 bases. The V gene's germline CDR1 is MNHNY and CDR2 SVGAGI (reference sequence). The ends lost 0 bases at V and 5 bases at J; junction bases unmatched: 9. The CDR3 runs 16 residues. CDR3 sequence: CASSYSMSGGGTEAFF. CDR3 in DNA: TGTGCCAGCAGTTACTCGATGTCAGGGGGGGGGACTGAAGCTTTCTTT.

A few counts support this clonotype. V and J are TRBV20-1 and TRBJ2-7; TRBD1 or TRBD2 may be the D gene (6 bases each). This CDR3 comprises 13 residues. In germline, CDR1 is DFQATT, CDR2 SNEGSKA (reference sequence). V lost 5 bases and J lost 6, with 17 bases in between. This CDR3 reads CSAGYEGGGEQYF. DNA of the CDR3: TGCAGTGCTGGATACGAGGGGGGTGGCGAGCAGTACTTC.

V usage is TRBV27 and J usage is TRBJ2-3; TRBD2 matches at 12 bases. Germline trimming cut 5 bases from V and 2 bases from J; bases unmatched to any gene: 11. Germline CDR1 MNHEY, CDR2 SMNVEV (reference sequence). The CDR3 is 18 residues long. The CDR3 DNA follows: TGTGCCAGCAGTCTACTACCCGGGACTAGCGGGCTCACAGATACGCAGTATTTT. This translates into CASSLLPGTSGLTDTQYF.

This clonotype was seen ten or more times. CDR3 loop: CASSFVSGVDNGEQFF. Written as DNA, the CDR3 is TGTGCCAGCAGCTTTGTAAGCGGGGTCGATAACGGTGAGCAGTTCTTC. The chain employs TRBV7-6 and TRBJ2-1, with 7 bases aligning to TRBD2. CDR3 length: 16 amino acids. Germline lookup yields CDR1 SGHVS and CDR2 FNYEAQ. V gave up 3 bases and J gave up 9 bases; unmatched junction bases: 14.

The count of this clonotype is one. The chain combines TRBV29-1 with TRBJ1-2; D might be TRBD1 (6 bases). Germline CDR1 reads SQVTM; CDR2 reads ANQGSEA. Trimming shortened V by 7 bases and J by 7 bases, and 16 bases separated the two germline ends. CDR3 size: 12 residues. CDR3 DNA: TGCAGCGCCCCGGGGGGGGGGCTTGGCTACACCTTC. It encodes CSAPGGGLGYTF.

The J gene is TRBJ2-3, the V gene TRBV12-3 or TRBV12-4, with TRBD2 as a possible D gene (5 bases). Trimming removed 7 bases at V and 3 bases at J, with 14 bases between. The CDR3 loop spans 14 amino acids. The CDR3 region is CASTPGLATDTQYF. The CDR3 nucleotides read TGTGCCAGCACTCCTGGACTGGCTACAGATACGCAGTATTTT.

This clonotype was found a few times. The gene calls are TRBV2 and TRBJ2-7; D is unclear. The germline CDR1 and CDR2 sequences are SNHLY and FYNNEI. This CDR3 has 15 residues. Trimming removed 11 bases at V and 0 bases at J, with 20 bases between. Written as DNA, the CDR3 is TGTGCCCGTAGCCAGGTTTCCTCTAGCTCCTACGAGCAGTACTTC. Protein product: CARSQVSSSSYEQYF. Full variable domain (missing parts from reference TRBV2 and TRBJ2-7): EPEVTQTPSHQVTQMGQEVILRCVPISNHLYFYWYRQILGQKVEFLVSFYNNEISEKSEIFDDQFSVERPDGSNFTLKIRSTKLEDSAMYFCARSQVSSSSYEQYFGPGTRLTVT.

The V and J genes are TRBV7-9 and TRBJ2-4, with 9 bases fitting TRBD1. Germline V gives CDR1 SEHNR, CDR2 FQNEAQ (reference sequence). J gave up 0 bases and V 2 bases, and 5 bases lay outside the gene matches. This CDR3 has 17 residues. CDR3 sequence reads: CASSLQTGGLAKNIQYF. The CDR3 DNA follows: TGTGCCAGCAGCTTACAGACAGGGGGACTAGCCAAAAACATTCAGTACTTC.

The chain is built from TRBV20-1 and TRBJ2-7; D uncertain. The V gene lost 0 bases and the J gene lost 0 bases, with 6 bases spanning the gap. CDR1 and CDR2 (germline): DFQATT, SNEGSKA (reference sequence). The CDR3 contains 13 residues. The CDR3 region is CSARDGLSYEQYF. The CDR3 coding sequence is TGCAGTGCTAGAGATGGGCTCTCCTACGAGCAGTACTTC.